The present TCR beta chain was sequenced within a study of T cells expressing NK-cell markers. Overall study: According to the study, TCR beta repertoires originated from sorted CD3+CD56+NKG2C+, CD3+CD56+NKG2C- and CD3+CD56-NKG2C+ T cells.

Broader study findings: Several donors likewise had their CD3+CD56-NKG2C+ fraction led by these clonotypes. A range of 1.0-7.0% of CD8+ T cells consisted of dominant NKG2C+ clonotypes in more than five donors. HCMV specificity of the expanded NKG2C+ T cell clones was not established.

For this clonotype: Its target is unknown.

TCRdb re-called the 5' RACE reads and shows each CDR3 protein once, DNA omitted. The clone table shows about 380,000 distinct CDR3 sequences, with the ten largest holding around 5.2%. CDR1 is SEHNR, CDR2 FQNEAQ, per germline (reference sequence). This CDR3 is 14 amino acids long. The chain recombines TRBV7-9 with TRBJ2-5; TCRdb designates TRBD2, a call that cannot be tested without DNA. Sequenced input: blood T cells: a sorted CD56 or NKG2C T cell subset, CD4+ or CD8+ T cells, or bulk PBMC T cells (not recorded which). This TCR was sampled from a man aged 18-70 years in good health. The CDR3 here is CASRPAGGGETQYF.